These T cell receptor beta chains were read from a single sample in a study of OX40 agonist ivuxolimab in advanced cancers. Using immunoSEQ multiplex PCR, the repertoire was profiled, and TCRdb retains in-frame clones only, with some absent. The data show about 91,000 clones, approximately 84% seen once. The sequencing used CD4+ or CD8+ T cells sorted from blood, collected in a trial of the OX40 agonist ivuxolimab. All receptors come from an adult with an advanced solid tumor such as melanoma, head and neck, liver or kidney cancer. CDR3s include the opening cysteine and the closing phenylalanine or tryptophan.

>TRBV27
CASSRAAAGDETQYF
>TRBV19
CASTGQGASNYGYTF
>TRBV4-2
CASSGGQDYGYTF
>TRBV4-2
CASSHDPSGRRTDTQYF
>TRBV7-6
CASSDRLAGGTDTQYF
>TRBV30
CAWTGGYGYTF
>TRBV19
CASSNGVRGFSETQYF
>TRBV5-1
CASSFSGDSYEQYF
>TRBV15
CATSRGSGNTIYF
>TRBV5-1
CASSLGAPNEQFF
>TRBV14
CASSQAGGVQGTQYF
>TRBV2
CASTVGLAGADTQYF
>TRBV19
CASSIGLGELNTEAFF
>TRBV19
CASSTGRVYGYTF
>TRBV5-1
CASQLRQGVGTEAFF
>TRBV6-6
CASSPSGREETQYF
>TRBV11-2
CASSPDRITYEQYF
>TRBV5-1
CASSFSQTPGEQYF
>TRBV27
CASSLYERGDTGELFF
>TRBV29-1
CSGGDRSSYNEQFF
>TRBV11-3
CASSSRGGTSWDEQYF
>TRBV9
CASSVAEGSYEQYF
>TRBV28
CASSGAGRALNEKLFF
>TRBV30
CAWSVAQLNTGELFF
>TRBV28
CASRGTSGGTDTQYF
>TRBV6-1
CASSADGRQSEQYF
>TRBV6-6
CASSYPPGQGPYEQYF
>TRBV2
CASSSETGRDYEQYF
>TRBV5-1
CASSLGQGDNQPQHF